What follows are 20 T cell receptor beta chains derived from one specimen sequenced in a study of blood T cell repertoires in COVID-19. The method was immunoSEQ multiplex PCR; TCRdb's version includes in-frame clones alone and lacks a portion of them. Of 100,000 to 150,000 clones in the sample, 74% are singletons; the top ten hold about 6.3%. Sequenced material: peripheral blood. The receptors derive from a man older than 75 with COVID-19, enrolled during active disease.

This sequence joins TRBV6-5 and TRBJ2-2; 7 bases line up with TRBD1. The V gene's germline CDR1 is MNHEY and CDR2 SVGAGI. Germline trimming cut 7 bases from V and 3 bases from J; bases unmatched to any gene: 8. The CDR3 totals 15 residues. The CDR3 loop reads CASTADRTYTGELFF. In nucleotides, the CDR3 is TGTGCCAGCACCGCGGACAGGACCTACACCGGGGAGCTGTTTTTT.

The chain uses TRBV9 and TRBJ1-3; a possible D gene is TRBD1 (6 bases). This CDR3 comprises 15 residues. Per germline, CDR1 SGDLS and CDR2 YYNGEE. The V and J ends lost 4 bases and 7 bases respectively, with 18 bases between them. The CDR3 is CASSPTPGGRNTIYF. Written as DNA, the CDR3 is TGTGCCAGCAGCCCTACTCCGGGGGGCAGGAACACCATATATTTT.

The chain combines TRBV7-8 with TRBJ2-7; 7 bases map to TRBD1. V was pared by 7 bases and J by 3 bases, with 6 bases of the junction left unmatched. The CDR3 consists of 13 residues. Germline V lookup: CDR1 SGHVS, CDR2 FQNEAQ. CDR3 sequence: CASTTGALYEQYF. Here the CDR3 DNA reads TGTGCCAGCACCACAGGGGCCCTCTACGAGCAGTACTTC.

The chain joins TRBV7-9 to TRBJ2-4; 7 positions agree with TRBD1. V shed 5 bases and J 1 base; nucleotides not matched to a gene: 23. Germline loops: CDR1 SEHNR, CDR2 FQNEAQ (reference sequence). CDR3 length: 21 residues. The CDR3 reads CASSTHDRATFLQTAKNIQYF. The CDR3, as DNA: TGTGCCAGCAGCACTCACGACAGGGCCACCTTCCTTCAAACCGCCAAAAACATTCAGTACTTC.

The chain couples TRBV18 to TRBJ1-1; D perhaps matches TRBD1 (6 bases). The CDR3 length is 14 residues. CDR1 KGHSH and CDR2 LQKENI come from the germline V gene. V lost 3 bases, J lost 1 base, and 9 bases lay in between. This CDR3 reads CASSPNRENTEAFF. In nucleotides, the CDR3 is TGTGCCAGCTCACCCAACAGGGAGAACACTGAAGCTTTCTTT.

The CDR3 DNA reads TGTGCCAGCAGCTCACCCCGACTAGCGGGAGTTTGGACAGATACGCAGTATTTT. Encoded protein: CASSSPRLAGVWTDTQYF. The chain recombines TRBV11-2 with TRBJ2-3; 12 nucleotides align to TRBD2. The CDR3 spans 18 residues. V dropped 4 bases and J dropped 3; count of bases not matched to a gene: 11. Per the germline V gene, CDR1 is SGHAT and CDR2 is FQNNGV.

This clone has just a few counts. The chain is built from TRBV11-2 and TRBJ2-7; no reliable D call. The CDR3 contains 12 residues. V shed 1 base and J shed 4 bases, with 5 bases lying between them. Germline CDR1 is SGHAT and CDR2 is FQNNGV. The CDR3 protein is CASSLVQYEQYF. CDR3 coding DNA: TGTGCCAGCAGCTTAGTTCAATACGAGCAGTACTTC.

The chain links TRBV14 to TRBJ2-1, with 9 bases matching TRBD2. With V trimmed by 4 bases and J by 4 bases, 8 bases remained unmatched. CDR1 is SGHDN, CDR2 FVKESK, per germline. This CDR3 region has 16 residues. CDR3 amino acids: CASSPFKAGGYNEQFF. The CDR3 DNA reads as TGTGCCAGCAGCCCCTTCAAGGCGGGAGGGTACAATGAGCAGTTCTTC.

The V gene is TRBV28, the J gene TRBJ2-1, with D tentatively TRBD2 (5 bases). Deletions cut 5 bases from V and 1 base from J, with 12 bases between. The germline gives CDR1 MDHEN, CDR2 SYDVKM. The CDR3 runs to 15 residues. The CDR3 DNA reads TGTGCCAGCAGTGCCCCCGGGATATCCTACAATGAGCAGTTCTTC. Encoded protein: CASSAPGISYNEQFF.

The V and J genes are TRBV2 and TRBJ2-2; TRBD1 matches at 9 bases. Germline assignment: CDR1 SNHLY and CDR2 FYNNEI. Trimming at V came to 6 bases and at J to 3 bases, leaving 5 bases not matched to a gene. The CDR3 is 15 amino acids. CDR3 sequence (DNA): TGTGCCAGCAGAGAACAGGGGGCGTACACCGGGGAGCTGTTTTTT. Protein product: CASREQGAYTGELFF.

This clone showed up just a few times. The J gene is TRBJ2-3, the V gene TRBV7-2, with 11 positions matching TRBD2. This CDR3 has 15 residues. Germline CDR1 is SGHTA and CDR2 is FQGNSA. With 5 bases clipped from V and 7 bases from J, the junction kept 8 bases outside the gene matches. CDR3 sequence (DNA): TGTGCCAGCAGCCCGGTAGCGGGAGGGCCAAATACGCAGTATTTT. Residues: CASSPVAGGPNTQYF. Full variable domain (remainder filled in from reference TRBV7-2 and TRBJ2-3): GAGVSQSPSNKVTEKGKDVELRCDPISGHTALYWYRQSLGQGLEFLIYFQGNSAPDKSGLPSDRFSAERTGGSVSTLTIQRTQQEDSAVYLCASSPVAGGPNTQYFGPGTRLTVL.

The CDR3 region is CASSKGGAGETQYF. The CDR3 DNA reads TGCGCCAGCAGCAAAGGGGGAGCGGGGGAGACCCAGTACTTC. The chain has TRBV4-1 and TRBJ2-5; a possible D gene is TRBD2 (7 bases). The CDR3 length is 14 residues. Per germline, CDR1 MGHRA and CDR2 YSYEKL. Trimming pared 5 bases from V and 5 bases from J, leaving 15 bases between.

The genes are TRBV5-6 and TRBJ1-1; 7 bases are shared with TRBD1. The V and J ends lost 4 bases and 1 base, in that order; junction bases with no gene match: 7. Germline V CDR1 and CDR2: SGHDT, YYEEEE. CDR3 length: 15 amino acids. The CDR3 nucleotides are TGTGCCAGCAGCCAACTCGACAGGGAGAACACTGAAGCTTTCTTT. Its translation: CASSQLDRENTEAFF.

The V call is TRBV7-6, the J call TRBJ2-2; maybe TRBD1 (5 bases). The germline V gene encodes CDR1 SGHVS and CDR2 FNYEAQ. The CDR3 is made up of 16 amino acids. Deletions cut 3 bases from V and 3 bases from J, with 14 bases between. The CDR3 region has the DNA TGTGCCAGCAGCTTCTCGGAAGAAGGGGACACCGGGGAGCTGTTTTTT. It is translated as CASSFSEEGDTGELFF. The full variable domain, completed using reference TRBV7-6 and TRBJ2-2, is GAGVSQSPRYKVTKRGQDVALRCDPISGHVSLYWYRQALGQGPEFLTYFNYEAQQDKSGLPNDRFSAERPEGSISTLTIQRTEQRDSAMYRCASSFSEEGDTGELFFGEGSRLTVL.

The chain couples TRBV6-5 to TRBJ1-1; TRBD1 might be the D (5 bases). The CDR3 runs 14 residues. Trimming took off 6 bases at V and 5 bases at J, with 16 bases between the two ends. Germline V gene data show CDR1 as MNHEY and CDR2 as SVGAGI. The CDR3 DNA follows: TGTGCCAGCAGCGACGGACAAGGGAGGACTGAAGCTTTCTTT. Translating gives CASSDGQGRTEAFF.

A few counts support this clone. The genes are TRBV6-4 and TRBJ2-1, with D maybe TRBD2 (7 bases). This CDR3 contains 13 residues. Trimming pared 2 bases from V and 6 bases from J, leaving 8 bases between. Germline lookup yields CDR1 MRHNA and CDR2 SNTAGT. As DNA, the CDR3 is TGTGCCAGCAGTGACAGGGGGGGCAATGAGCAGTTCTTC. Amino acids: CASSDRGGNEQFF.

The chain carries TRBV11-3 and TRBJ1-1; weak D call: TRBD1 (6 bases). V lost 4 bases and J lost 2, with 17 bases in between. The CDR3 sequence is 16 residues long. Germline CDR1 is SGHNT and CDR2 is YENEEA. This CDR3 is CASSSGTLSTNTEAFF. The CDR3 nucleotides are TGTGCCAGCAGCTCCGGGACACTCTCGACCAACACTGAAGCTTTCTTT.

The chain uses TRBV28 and TRBJ1-3; perhaps TRBD1 as D (5 bases). This CDR3 region has 15 residues. The V end was cut by 6 bases, the J end by 2 bases, with 14 bases between. Germline V gene sequence: CDR1 MDHEN, CDR2 SYDVKM. The CDR3 region has the DNA TGTGCCAGCAGCCTGGGGGGGGTCGCTGGAAACACCATATATTTT. Protein: CASSLGGVAGNTIYF.

The chain recombines TRBV28 with TRBJ2-1, with 8 bases that match TRBD1. The J segment lost 4 bases and the V segment lost 6 bases, leaving 5 bases of the junction unmatched. This CDR3 comprises 14 residues. CDR1 and CDR2 (germline): MDHEN, SYDVKM. The CDR3 nucleotides are TGTGCCAGCAGGCGGGACAGGCCGTACAATGAGCAGTTCTTC. Encoded protein: CASRRDRPYNEQFF.

This clone was found many times. This sequence joins TRBV6-5 and TRBJ1-6; no clear D. The CDR3 consists of 16 residues. Germline V gene lookup returns CDR1 MNHEY and CDR2 SVGAGI. The ends were cut back, 2 bases at V and 10 bases at J, with 18 bases in the middle. The CDR3: CASSYKFSGEGSPLHF. In DNA, the CDR3 is TGTGCCAGCAGTTACAAGTTTAGCGGCGAGGGATCACCCCTCCACTTT.